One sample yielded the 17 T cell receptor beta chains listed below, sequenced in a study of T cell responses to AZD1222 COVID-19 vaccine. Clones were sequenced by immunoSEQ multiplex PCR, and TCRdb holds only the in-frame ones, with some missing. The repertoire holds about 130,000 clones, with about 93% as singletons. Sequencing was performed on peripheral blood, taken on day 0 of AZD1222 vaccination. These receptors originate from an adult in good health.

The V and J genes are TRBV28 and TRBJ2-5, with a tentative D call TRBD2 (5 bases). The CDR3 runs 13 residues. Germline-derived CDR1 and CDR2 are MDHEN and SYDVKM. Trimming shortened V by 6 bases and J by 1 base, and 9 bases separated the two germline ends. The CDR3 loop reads CASRPDFQETQYF. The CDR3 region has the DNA TGTGCCAGCAGACCGGACTTCCAAGAGACCCAGTACTTC.

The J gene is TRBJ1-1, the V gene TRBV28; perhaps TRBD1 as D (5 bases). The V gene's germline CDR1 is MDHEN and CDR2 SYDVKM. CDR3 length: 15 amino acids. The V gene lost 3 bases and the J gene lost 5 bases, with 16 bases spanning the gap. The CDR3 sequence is CASSFFAGGETEAFF. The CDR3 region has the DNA TGTGCCAGCAGTTTCTTCGCGGGGGGAGAAACTGAAGCTTTCTTT. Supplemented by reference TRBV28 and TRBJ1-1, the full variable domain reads DVKVTQSSRYLVKRTGEKVFLECVQDMDHENMFWYRQDPGLGLRLIYFSYDVKMKEKGDIPEGYSVSREKKERFSLILESASTNQTSMYLCASSFFAGGETEAFFGQGTRLTVV.

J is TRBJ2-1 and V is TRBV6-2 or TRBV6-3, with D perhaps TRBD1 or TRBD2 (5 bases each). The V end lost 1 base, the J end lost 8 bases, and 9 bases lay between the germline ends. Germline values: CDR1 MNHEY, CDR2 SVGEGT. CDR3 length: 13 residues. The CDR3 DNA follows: TGTGCCAGCAGTTACTTTCAGGGAGATGAGCAGTTCTTC. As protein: CASSYFQGDEQFF.

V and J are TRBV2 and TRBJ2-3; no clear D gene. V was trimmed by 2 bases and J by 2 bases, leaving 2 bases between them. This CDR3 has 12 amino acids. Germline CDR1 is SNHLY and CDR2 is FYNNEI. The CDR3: CASSETTDTQYF. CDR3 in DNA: TGTGCCAGCAGTGAAACCACAGATACGCAGTATTTT. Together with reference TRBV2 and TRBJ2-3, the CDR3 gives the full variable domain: EPEVTQTPSHQVTQMGQEVILRCVPISNHLYFYWYRQILGQKVEFLVSFYNNEISEKSEIFDDQFSVERPDGSNFTLKIRSTKLEDSAMYFCASSETTDTQYFGPGTRLTVL.

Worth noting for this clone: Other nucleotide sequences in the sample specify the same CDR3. CDR3 nucleotide sequence: TGCGCCAGCAGCTCGACAGGTTGGAACACTGAAGCTTTCTTT. Its protein product is CASSSTGWNTEAFF. The gene calls are TRBV5-1 and TRBJ1-1, with a possible D match to TRBD1 (6 bases). V gave up 3 bases and J gave up 1 base, with 10 bases separating them. Germline-derived CDR1 and CDR2 are SGHRS and YFSETQ. The CDR3 loop spans 14 amino acids.

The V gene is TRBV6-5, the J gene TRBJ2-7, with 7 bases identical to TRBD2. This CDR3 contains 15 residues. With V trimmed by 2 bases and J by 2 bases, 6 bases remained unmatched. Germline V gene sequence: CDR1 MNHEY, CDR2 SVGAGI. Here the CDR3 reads CASSYMSGAPYEQYF. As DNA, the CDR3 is TGTGCCAGCAGTTACATGAGCGGGGCCCCCTACGAGCAGTACTTC.

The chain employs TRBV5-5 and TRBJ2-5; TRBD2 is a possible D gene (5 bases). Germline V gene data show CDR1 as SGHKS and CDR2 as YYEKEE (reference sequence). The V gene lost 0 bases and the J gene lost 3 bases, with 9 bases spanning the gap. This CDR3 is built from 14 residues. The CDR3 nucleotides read TGTGCCAGCAGCTTGGTGGCAGCGGAAGAGACCCAGTACTTC. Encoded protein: CASSLVAAEETQYF.

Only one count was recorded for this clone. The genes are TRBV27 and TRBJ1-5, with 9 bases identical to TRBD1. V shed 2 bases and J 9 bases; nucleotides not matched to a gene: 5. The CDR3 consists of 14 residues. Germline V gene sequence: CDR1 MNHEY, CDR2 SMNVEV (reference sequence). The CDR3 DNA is TGTGCCAGCAGTTTAGGGACAGGGTTGGGGCCCCAGCATTTT. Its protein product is CASSLGTGLGPQHF.

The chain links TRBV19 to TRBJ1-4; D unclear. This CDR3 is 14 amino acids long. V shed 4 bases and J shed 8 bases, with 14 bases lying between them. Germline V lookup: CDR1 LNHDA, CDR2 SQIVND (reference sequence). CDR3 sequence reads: CASSKDPGAEKLFF. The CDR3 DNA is TGTGCCAGTAGTAAGGACCCTGGAGCCGAAAAACTGTTTTTT. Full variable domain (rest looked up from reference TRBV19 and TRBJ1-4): DGGITQSPKYLFRKEGQNVTLSCEQNLNHDAMYWYRQDPGQGLRLIYYSQIVNDFQKGDIAEGYSVSREKKESFPLTVTSAQKNPTAFYLCASSKDPGAEKLFFGSGTQLSVL.

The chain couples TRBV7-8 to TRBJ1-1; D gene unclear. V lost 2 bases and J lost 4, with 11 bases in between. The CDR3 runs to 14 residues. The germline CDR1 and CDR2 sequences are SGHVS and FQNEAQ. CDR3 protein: CASSLTVIITEAFF. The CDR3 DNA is TGTGCCAGCAGCTTAACAGTTATCATCACTGAAGCTTTCTTT.

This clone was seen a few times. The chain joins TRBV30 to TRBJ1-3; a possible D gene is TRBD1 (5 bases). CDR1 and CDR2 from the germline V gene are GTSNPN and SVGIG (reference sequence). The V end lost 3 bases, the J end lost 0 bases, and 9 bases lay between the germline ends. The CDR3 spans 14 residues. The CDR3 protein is CAWRGPASGNTIYF. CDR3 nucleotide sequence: TGTGCCTGGAGGGGACCGGCCTCTGGAAACACCATATATTTT.

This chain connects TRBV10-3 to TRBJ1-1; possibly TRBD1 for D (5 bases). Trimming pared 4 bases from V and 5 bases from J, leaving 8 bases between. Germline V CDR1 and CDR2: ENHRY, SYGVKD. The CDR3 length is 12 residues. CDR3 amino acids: CAISGRDTEAFF. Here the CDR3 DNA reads TGTGCCATCAGTGGCAGGGATACTGAAGCTTTCTTT.

CDR3 sequence reads: CASSGGGAEAFF. CDR3 DNA: TGTGCCAGCAGTGGGGGGGGTGCCGAAGCTTTCTTT. This chain links TRBV2 with TRBJ1-1, with D tentatively TRBD1 (5 bases). Germline-derived CDR1 and CDR2 are SNHLY and FYNNEI. V shed 4 bases and J shed 8 bases, with 11 bases lying between them. The length of the CDR3 is 12 residues.

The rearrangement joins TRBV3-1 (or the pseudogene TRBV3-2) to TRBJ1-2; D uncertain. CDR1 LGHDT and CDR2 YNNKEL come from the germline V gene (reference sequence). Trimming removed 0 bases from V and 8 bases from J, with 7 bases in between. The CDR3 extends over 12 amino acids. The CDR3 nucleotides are TGTGCCAGCAGCCAAGAGTTGGGCGGCTACACCTTC. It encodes CASSQELGGYTF.

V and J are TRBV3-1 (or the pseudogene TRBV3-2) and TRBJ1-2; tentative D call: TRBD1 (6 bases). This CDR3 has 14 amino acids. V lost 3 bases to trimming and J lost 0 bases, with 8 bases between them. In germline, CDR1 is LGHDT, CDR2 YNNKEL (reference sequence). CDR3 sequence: CASSQRTANYGYTF. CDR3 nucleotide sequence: TGTGCCAGCAGCCAGCGGACAGCTAACTATGGCTACACCTTC.

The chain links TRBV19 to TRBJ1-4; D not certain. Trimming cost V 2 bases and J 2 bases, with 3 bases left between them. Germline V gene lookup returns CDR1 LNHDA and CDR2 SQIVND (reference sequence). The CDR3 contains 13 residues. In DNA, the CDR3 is TGTGCCAGTAGTATAAGTACTAATGAAAAACTGTTTTTT. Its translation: CASSISTNEKLFF.

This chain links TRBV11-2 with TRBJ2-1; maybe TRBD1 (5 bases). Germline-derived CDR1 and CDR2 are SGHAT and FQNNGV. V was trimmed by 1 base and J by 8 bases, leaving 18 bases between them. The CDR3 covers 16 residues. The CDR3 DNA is TGTGCCAGCAGCTTAGGGGCGGCTAGGGGTCGACATGAGCAGTTCTTC. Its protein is CASSLGAARGRHEQFF.